The present T cell receptor beta chain was sequenced within a study of blood T cells in healthy people across ages. The CDR3 loop spans 14 amino acids. The germline V gene has CDR1 MNHNS and CDR2 SASEGT. V was clipped by 2 bases and J by 1 base, with 7 bases between them. With a J-beta primer mix and a sample-barcoded 5' primer, a second PCR ran about 7 to 12 cycles. TCRdb analysed the 5' RACE reads with MiXCR anew, one entry per CDR3 protein. The data show approximately 1,000,000 distinct CDR3 sequences, more than 30% seen once. This clonotype has a handful of counts. Per sample, extraction of total RNA gave at least 5.5 micrograms in every case.

The TCR sequence derives from a man between 18 and 35 years old in good health. The chain recombines TRBV6-1 with TRBJ2-3; possible D gene TRBD1, 6 bases. The sequenced sample consisted of blood. The CDR3 nucleotides read TGTGCCAGCAGTGAAAGACAGGGCACAGATACGCAGTATTTT. This encodes CASSERQGTDTQYF.